What follows describes a single T cell receptor (beta chain). Antigen unknown. The data stem from a study of shared clonotypes between healthy human individuals. In the study overall: Researchers assigned three CD4 naive, three CD4 memory, two CD8 naive and one CD8 memory plate to each donor. Overall study findings and caveats: Naive subsets generally exceeded memory subsets in estimated richness. Rarefaction gave evidence that sorted-subset sequencing remained incomplete despite large depth.

Germline CDR1 ENHRY, CDR2 SYGVKD. The CDR3 consists of 13 residues. Trimming shortened V by 3 bases and J by 3 bases, and 9 bases separated the two germline ends. Using immunoSEQ multiplex PCR, the repertoire was profiled, and TCRdb retains in-frame clones only, with some absent. The table lists some 1,100,000 clones, 70% to 80% of them singletons. Sequencing was performed on memory CD4+ T cells from PBMCs. Indicated subset: CD45RA-negative fraction. This receptor was obtained from a man aged 18 to 35 in good health. Some clones in this sample may be carry-over from other donors' samples. The V and J genes are TRBV10-3 and TRBJ2-7; D possibly matches TRBD1 or TRBD2 (5 bases each). The CDR3 region has the DNA TGTGCCATCAGTGATTGGGACGGCTACGAGCAGTACTTC. Translation: CAISDWDGYEQYF.